What follows is one T cell receptor (beta chain) and its context. V was pared by 4 bases and J by 6 bases, with 13 bases of the junction left unmatched. The germline V gene has CDR1 SNHLY and CDR2 FYNNEI. This CDR3 is built from 17 residues. The data are from a study of cytomegalovirus exposure and HLA in healthy donors. The PCR contained 60 Vbeta and 13 Jbeta primers. The assay was immunoSEQ multiplex PCR, and TCRdb's table has in-frame clones only and misses some. The sample lists 150,000 to 250,000 clones; 75% to 90% were seen once. Sequences were obtained from PBMCs. The chain is built from TRBV2 and TRBJ2-7; 12 bases match TRBD1. This sequence was found in a woman in her forties or fifties in good health and CMV-seropositive. DNA of the CDR3: TGTGCCAGCAGTGGGGGACAGGGGGCGAGATACGGGAGCGAGCAGTACTTC. Encoded protein: CASSGGQGARYGSEQYF.